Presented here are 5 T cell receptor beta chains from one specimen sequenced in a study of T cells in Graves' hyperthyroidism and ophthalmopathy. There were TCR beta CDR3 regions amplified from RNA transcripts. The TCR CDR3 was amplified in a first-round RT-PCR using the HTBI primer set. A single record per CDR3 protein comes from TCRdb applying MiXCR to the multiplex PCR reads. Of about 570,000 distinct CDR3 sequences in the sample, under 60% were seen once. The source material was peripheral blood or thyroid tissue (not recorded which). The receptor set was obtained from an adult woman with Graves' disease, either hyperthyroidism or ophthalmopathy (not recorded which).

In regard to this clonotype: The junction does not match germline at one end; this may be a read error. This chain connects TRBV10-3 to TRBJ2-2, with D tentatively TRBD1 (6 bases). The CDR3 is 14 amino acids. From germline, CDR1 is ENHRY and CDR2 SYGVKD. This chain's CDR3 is CAIERQGNTGELSW. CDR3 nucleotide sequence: TGTGCCATCGAGAGGCAGGGGAACACCGGGGAGCTGTCTTGG.

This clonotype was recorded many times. The CDR3 DNA reads as TGCGCCAGCAGCTTCACCGGGACTAGCTACGAGCAGTACTTC. It yields the protein CASSFTGTSYEQYF. This chain uses TRBV5-1 with TRBJ2-7; 8 bases align to TRBD2. The length of the CDR3 is 14 residues. CDR1 SGHRS and CDR2 YFSETQ come from the germline V gene. The trim removed 2 bases at V and 3 bases at J, leaving 4 bases unmatched.

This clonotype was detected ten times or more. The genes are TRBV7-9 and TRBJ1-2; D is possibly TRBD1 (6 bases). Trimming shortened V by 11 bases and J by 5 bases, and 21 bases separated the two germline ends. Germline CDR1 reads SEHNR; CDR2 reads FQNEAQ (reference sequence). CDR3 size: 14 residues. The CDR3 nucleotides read TGTGCCGGCGGGGGCTTTGCGCTAGTTTATGGCTACACCTTC. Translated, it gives CAGGGFALVYGYTF.

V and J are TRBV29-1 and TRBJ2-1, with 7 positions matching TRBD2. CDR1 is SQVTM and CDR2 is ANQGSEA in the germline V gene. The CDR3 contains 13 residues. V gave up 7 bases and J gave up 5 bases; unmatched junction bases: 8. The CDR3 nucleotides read TGCAGCGGAGCTCAGGGACTAAACAATGAGCAGTTCTTC. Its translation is CSGAQGLNNEQFF.

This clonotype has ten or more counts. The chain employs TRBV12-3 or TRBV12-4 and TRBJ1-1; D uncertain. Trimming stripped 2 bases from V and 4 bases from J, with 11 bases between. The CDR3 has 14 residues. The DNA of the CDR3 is TGTGCCAGCAGTTTACAAAGAGTGGGCACTGAAGCTTTCTTT. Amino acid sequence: CASSLQRVGTEAFF.